This T cell receptor (beta chain) was found in a study of CD8+ T cells in alopecia areata. Extracted RNA was reverse transcribed into cDNA, the sequencing template. Method: immunoSEQ multiplex PCR; TCRdb's copy keeps in-frame clones and lacks some. The sample shows 200,000 to 250,000 clones, 50% to 70% of them seen only once. This clone was counted a few times. Specified treatment: oral pan-JAK inhibitor, 5-10 mg twice daily. This CDR3 has 15 amino acids. Losses at the gene ends were 0 bases for V and 6 bases for J; bases not matched to a gene: 4. Germline V gives CDR1 SGHTA, CDR2 FQGNSA. This receptor was identified in a human donor with alopecia areata. The chain has TRBV7-2 and TRBJ1-1; 10 nucleotides align to TRBD1. Sequencing was performed on CD4+ T cells sorted from blood, taken at week 4, from a patient treated with tofacitinib. CDR3 in amino acids: CASSLAQTGGPEAFF. DNA of the CDR3: TGTGCCAGCAGCTTAGCACAGACAGGGGGCCCTGAAGCTTTCTTT.